Below, 4 T cell receptor beta chains from the same sample are listed, as sequenced in a study of identical twins. Each CDR3 protein is one row after TCRdb ran MiXCR on the 5' RACE reads. The table has a few hundred thousand distinct CDR3 sequences, around 9% seen once. The sequencing sample was made of naive T cells sorted from blood. These receptors originate from a woman aged 45-65 years in good health.

The chain couples TRBV30 to TRBJ2-6; a weak D match, TRBD2 (5 bases). The V end was cut by 5 bases, the J end by 2 bases, with 16 bases between. This CDR3 comprises 16 residues. Germline V CDR1 and CDR2: GTSNPN, SVGIG (reference sequence). In DNA form, the CDR3 reads TGTGCCTGGCAAGCCCGAACCGGGGCTGGGGCCAACGTCCTGACTTTC. Translation gives CAWQARTGAGANVLTF.

This clonotype was counted many times. The DNA of the CDR3 is TGTGCCAGCAGCTTGGCCACGGGAGAAGAGACCCAGTACTTC. This codes for CASSLATGEETQYF. The chain links TRBV5-6 to TRBJ2-5; TRBD2 might be the D (6 bases). Germline V gene sequence: CDR1 SGHDT, CDR2 YYEEEE. The CDR3 covers 14 residues. V dropped 0 bases and J dropped 3 bases, with 9 bases sitting between them.

The sample holds a few counts of this clonotype. The chain uses TRBV2 and TRBJ2-5; TRBD2 aligns across 8 bases. V shed 4 bases, J shed 5 bases, and the junction held 21 bases outside the gene matches. The CDR3 consists of 19 residues. The germline gives CDR1 SNHLY, CDR2 FYNNEI. CDR3 nucleotide sequence: TGTGCCAGCAGTGGCGGGTTAAGGAGCGGGAGTGAGAGCTTCGAGACCCAGTACTTC. Protein product: CASSGGLRSGSESFETQYF.

V gene TRBV20-1 combines with J gene TRBJ1-1, with a tentative D call TRBD1 (5 bases). This CDR3 is built from 12 residues. V was cut by 6 bases and J by 1 base, with 9 bases left in between. Per the germline V gene, CDR1 is DFQATT and CDR2 is SNEGSKA (reference sequence). The CDR3 sequence is CSATTGNTEAFF. In nucleotides, the CDR3 is TGCAGTGCAACCACAGGGAACACTGAAGCTTTCTTT.